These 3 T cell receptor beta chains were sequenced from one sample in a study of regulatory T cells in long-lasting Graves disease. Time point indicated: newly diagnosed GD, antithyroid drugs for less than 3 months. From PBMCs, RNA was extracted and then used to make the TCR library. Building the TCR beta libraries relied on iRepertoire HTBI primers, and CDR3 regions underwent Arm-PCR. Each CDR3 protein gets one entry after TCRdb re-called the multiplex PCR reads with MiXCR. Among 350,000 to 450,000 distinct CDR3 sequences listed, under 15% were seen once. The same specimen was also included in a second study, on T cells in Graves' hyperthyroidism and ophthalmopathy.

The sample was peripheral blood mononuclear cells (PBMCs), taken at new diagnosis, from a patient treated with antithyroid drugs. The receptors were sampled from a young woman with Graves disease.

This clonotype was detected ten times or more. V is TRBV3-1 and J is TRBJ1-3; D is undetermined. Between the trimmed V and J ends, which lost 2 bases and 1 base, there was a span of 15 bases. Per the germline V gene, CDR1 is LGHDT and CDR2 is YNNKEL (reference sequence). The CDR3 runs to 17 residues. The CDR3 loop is CASSQSTGRPSGNTIYF. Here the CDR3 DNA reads TGTGCCAGCAGCCAATCCACCGGGAGGCCGTCTGGAAACACCATATATTTT.

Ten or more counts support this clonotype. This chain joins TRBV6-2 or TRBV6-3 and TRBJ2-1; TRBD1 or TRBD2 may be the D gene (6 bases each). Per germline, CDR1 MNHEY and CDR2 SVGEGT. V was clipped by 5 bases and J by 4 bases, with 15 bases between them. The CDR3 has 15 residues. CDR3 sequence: CASSGGHGGYNEQFF. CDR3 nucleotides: TGTGCCAGCAGTGGGGGCCACGGAGGGTACAATGAGCAGTTCTTC.

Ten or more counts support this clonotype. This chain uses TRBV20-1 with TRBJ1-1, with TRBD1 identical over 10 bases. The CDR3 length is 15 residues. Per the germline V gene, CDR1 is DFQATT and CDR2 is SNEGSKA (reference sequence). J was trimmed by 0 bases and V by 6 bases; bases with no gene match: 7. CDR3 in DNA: TGCAGTGCCCTAGACAGGGGGCGAATGAACACTGAAGCTTTCTTT. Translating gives CSALDRGRMNTEAFF.